This T cell receptor beta chain appears in the sequencing data of a study of blood T cell repertoires in COVID-19. Whole-study context: The analysed material was cDNA or gDNA that came from T cells, B-cell-depleted T cells, or PBMCs.

The J segment lost 4 bases and the V segment lost 0 bases, leaving 6 bases of the junction unmatched. CDR3 length equals 16 residues. Germline CDR1 is SGHRS and CDR2 is YFSETQ. Sequenced by immunoSEQ multiplex PCR; TCRdb stores in-frame clones only, minus some. The sample has 200,000 to 250,000 clones, around four fifths seen once. The receptor was isolated from a woman between 45 and 65 years old with active or convalescent COVID-19. V is TRBV5-1 and J is TRBJ2-3, with 9 bases identical to TRBD1. The sequencing input was peripheral blood. The CDR3 reads CASSLAGTGLADTQYF. DNA for the CDR3: TGCGCCAGCAGCTTGGCCGGGACAGGGTTAGCAGATACGCAGTATTTT.